This paragraph reports one T cell receptor (beta chain). This record comes from a study of T cell changes during pregnancy in multiple sclerosis. Here immunoSEQ multiplex PCR was the method, and the copy in TCRdb shows in-frame clones only, minus some. The sample yields more than 30,000 clones, 85% to 90% seen once. V was clipped by 1 base and J by 3 bases; unmatched bases: 16. Germline assignment: CDR1 MGHRA and CDR2 YSYEKL. The CDR3 has 20 residues. This TCR derives from a female donor in good health, enrolled as a control in a pregnancy study. The rearrangement joins TRBV4-1 to TRBJ2-3, with 10 bases lining up with TRBD2. The specimen comprised CD4+ T cells from peripheral blood mononuclear cells, sampled in the third trimester of pregnancy. This CDR3 is CASSQGSSGSLLFLTDTQYF. For the CDR3, the DNA is TGCGCCAGCAGCCAAGGCTCTAGCGGGAGTTTGCTGTTTCTTACAGATACGCAGTATTTT.